The TCR beta chain under discussion was sequenced for a study of radiotherapy plus CTLA-4 blockade in lung cancer. Study-level information: Objective responses were documented in over 15% of patients, with disease control in about 31%.

Per germline, CDR1 GTSNPN and CDR2 SVGIG (reference sequence). V shed 8 bases and J shed 0 bases, with 17 bases lying between them. CDR3 length equals 15 residues. Notes on this clone: What it binds is not known.

The study treated chemo-refractory metastatic non-small-cell lung cancer patients with focal radiation plus ipilimumab CTLA-4 blockade. The study, taken as a whole, reports: TCR clones from tumors expanded in blood after radiotherapy plus ipilimumab. Reports state that early shifts in blood T cell clones, with interferon-beta, best predicted response.

Libraries were prepared by immunoSEQ multiplex PCR; TCRdb keeps only in-frame clonotypes and omits some of them. The repertoire holds tens of thousands of clones, with roughly three quarters as singletons. Here the sequenced sample was peripheral blood, taken from a patient treated with radiotherapy plus ipilimumab. The V and J genes are TRBV30 and TRBJ1-3; no definite D call. The TCR was taken from a human donor with non-small cell lung cancer who had stable disease on radiotherapy plus ipilimumab. CDR3 DNA sequence: TGTGCCCGCGCCGGGGTTAGAAGCTCTGGAAACACCATATATTTT. It specifies CARAGVRSSGNTIYF.